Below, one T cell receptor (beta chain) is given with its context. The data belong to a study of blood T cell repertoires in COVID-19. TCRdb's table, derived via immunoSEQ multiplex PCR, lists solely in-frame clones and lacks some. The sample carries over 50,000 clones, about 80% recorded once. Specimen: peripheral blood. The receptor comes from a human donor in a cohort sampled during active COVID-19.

The CDR3 nucleotides are TGTGCCAGCAGCCTGGCCCCCGGGACAATAGGGTATTTT. Translated: CASSLAPGTIGYF. This chain joins TRBV3-1 (or the pseudogene TRBV3-2) and TRBJ2-3; D possibly corresponds to TRBD1 (6 bases). The CDR3 extends over 13 amino acids. Deletions cut 4 bases from V and 14 bases from J, with 19 bases between. Germline CDR1 and CDR2: LGHDT and YNNKEL (reference sequence).